Listed below are T cell receptor beta chains from one sample, sequenced in a study of blood T cell repertoires in COVID-19. Only in-frame clones appear in the TCRdb table, and some are missing; sequencing was by immunoSEQ multiplex PCR. The sample consists of 100,000 to 150,000 clones, 75% to 90% of them appearing once. The sequenced sample was peripheral blood. These receptor sequences come from a man aged 45-65 years with active or convalescent COVID-19. Both conserved end residues are part of each CDR3. The D gene is left open where the match is weak. Only some rows state a clone size, as once, few, many or a class for expanded clones.

V gene: TRBV27
D gene: TRBD1
J gene: TRBJ1-2
clone size: NA
CDR3 length: 12
CDR3 protein: CASSSTGFGYTF
CDR3 DNA: TGTGCCAGCAGTTCGACAGGGTTTGGCTACACCTTC

V gene: TRBV19
D gene: TRBD1
J gene: TRBJ1-6
clone size: NA
CDR3 length: 14
CDR3 protein: CASSPDRENSPLHF
CDR3 DNA: TGTGCCAGTAGCCCGGACAGGGAAAATTCACCCCTCCACTTT

V gene: TRBV7-6
D gene: TRBD2
J gene: TRBJ2-7
clone size: NA
CDR3 length: 15
CDR3 protein: CASSLTSGRAREQYF
CDR3 DNA: TGTGCCAGCAGCTTGACTAGCGGGAGGGCCAGGGAGCAGTACTTC

V gene: TRBV10-3
D gene: TRBD1
J gene: TRBJ2-1
clone size: NA
CDR3 length: 15
CDR3 protein: CAIRGQGADYNEQFF
CDR3 DNA: TGTGCCATCAGGGGACAGGGGGCTGACTACAATGAGCAGTTCTTC

V gene: TRBV23-1
D gene: NA
J gene: TRBJ2-7
clone size: once
CDR3 length: 15
CDR3 protein: CASSQSLGDSYEQYF
CDR3 DNA: TGCGCCAGCAGTCAATCGCTAGGGGACTCCTACGAGCAGTACTTC

V gene: TRBV3-1/TRBV3-2
D gene: TRBD2
J gene: TRBJ2-1
clone size: NA
CDR3 length: 19
CDR3 protein: CASSQGVRGYGGGVYEQFF
CDR3 DNA: TGTGCCAGCAGCCAAGGCGTAAGGGGTTACGGGGGAGGGGTTTATGAGCAGTTCTTC

V gene: TRBV5-3
D gene: NA
J gene: TRBJ1-5
clone size: NA
CDR3 length: 12
CDR3 protein: CARSWRNQPQHF
CDR3 DNA: TGTGCCAGAAGCTGGAGAAATCAGCCCCAGCATTTT

V gene: TRBV5-4
D gene: TRBD1
J gene: TRBJ1-2
clone size: NA
CDR3 length: 16
CDR3 protein: CASSPGQGRSNYGYTF
CDR3 DNA: TGTGCCAGCAGCCCGGGACAGGGGAGGTCTAACTATGGCTACACCTTC

V gene: TRBV28
D gene: TRBD1
J gene: TRBJ1-2
clone size: NA
CDR3 length: 15
CDR3 protein: CASSTARTGRYGYTF
CDR3 DNA: TGTGCCAGCAGTACCGCCCGGACAGGCCGATATGGCTACACCTTC

V gene: TRBV5-1
D gene: TRBD1
J gene: TRBJ1-2
clone size: NA
CDR3 length: 13
CDR3 protein: CASSLGQGNGYTF
CDR3 DNA: TGCGCCAGCAGCTTGGGACAGGGTAATGGCTACACCTTC

V gene: TRBV19
D gene: NA
J gene: TRBJ2-7
clone size: NA
CDR3 length: 15
CDR3 protein: CASSPRNYTFYEQYF
CDR3 DNA: TGTGCCAGTAGTCCGCGGAACTACACCTTCTACGAGCAGTACTTC

V gene: TRBV19
D gene: NA
J gene: TRBJ2-1
clone size: once
CDR3 length: 14
CDR3 protein: CASNPHSSVNEQFF
CDR3 DNA: TGTGCCAGTAACCCCCATTCTAGCGTCAATGAGCAGTTCTTC

V gene: TRBV5-5
D gene: TRBD1
J gene: TRBJ2-2
clone size: NA
CDR3 length: 19
CDR3 protein: CASSLGDRGPAGNTGELFF
CDR3 DNA: TGTGCCAGCAGCTTGGGGGACAGGGGGCCGGCCGGGAACACCGGGGAGCTGTTTTTT

V gene: TRBV30
D gene: TRBD2
J gene: TRBJ2-3
clone size: NA
CDR3 length: 15
CDR3 protein: CAWSVGLAGADTQYF
CDR3 DNA: TGTGCCTGGAGTGTCGGTTTAGCGGGAGCAGATACGCAGTATTTT

V gene: TRBV18
D gene: TRBD1
J gene: TRBJ2-3
clone size: NA
CDR3 length: 16
CDR3 protein: CASSPLAGQGADTQYF
CDR3 DNA: TGTGCCAGCTCACCTCTGGCGGGACAGGGGGCAGATACGCAGTATTTT

V gene: TRBV4-1
D gene: TRBD2
J gene: TRBJ2-3
clone size: NA
CDR3 length: 15
CDR3 protein: CASSQTSGWTDTQYF
CDR3 DNA: TGCGCCAGCAGCCAAACTAGCGGGTGGACAGATACGCAGTATTTT

V gene: TRBV2
D gene: NA
J gene: TRBJ2-5
clone size: NA
CDR3 length: 13
CDR3 protein: CASKDGVGGTQYF
CDR3 DNA: TGTGCCAGCAAGGACGGGGTAGGGGGGACCCAGTACTTC